Each of the 32 T cell receptor beta chains below was sequenced from the same sample in a study of blood T cell repertoires in COVID-19. Method: immunoSEQ multiplex PCR; TCRdb's copy keeps in-frame clones and lacks some. This sample has roughly 92,000 clones, with around 90% found just once. Specimen: peripheral blood. The receptors were gathered from a woman older than 75 with acute or convalescent COVID-19.

V is TRBV12-3 or TRBV12-4 and J is TRBJ2-7; a weak D match, TRBD2 (5 bases). This CDR3 spans 13 amino acids. V lost 6 bases and J lost 3, with 12 bases in between. The CDR3 region is CASSRLGVYEQYF. The CDR3 bases are TGTGCCAGCAGCCGGTTGGGAGTCTACGAGCAGTACTTC.

This clone showed up just once. The chain has TRBV14 and TRBJ1-1, with a weak D call TRBD1 (6 bases). There are 14 residues in the CDR3. Germline CDR1 and CDR2: SGHDN and FVKESK. The V gene lost 0 bases and the J gene lost 4 bases, with 9 bases spanning the gap. CDR3 loop: CASSQDIGGTEAFF. Here the CDR3 DNA reads TGTGCCAGCAGCCAAGATATAGGGGGCACTGAAGCTTTCTTT. Based on the CDR3 plus reference TRBV14 and TRBJ1-1, the full variable domain is EAGVTQFPSHSVIEKGQTVTLRCDPISGHDNLYWYRRVMGKEIKFLLHFVKESKQDESGMPNNRFLAERTGGTYSTLKVQPAELEDSGVYFCASSQDIGGTEAFFGQGTRLTVV.

The rearrangement uses TRBV5-1 and TRBJ2-3, with D perhaps matching TRBD1 (5 bases). Germline values: CDR1 SGHRS, CDR2 YFSETQ. V was shortened by 5 bases and J by 3 bases, with 13 bases between the two germline ends. The CDR3 length is 14 residues. CDR3 bases: TGCGCCAGCAGGGCGACAGAAGCAACAGATACGCAGTATTTT. Amino acid sequence: CASRATEATDTQYF.

The chain combines TRBV19 with TRBJ2-5; 8 nucleotides line up with TRBD2. The germline V gene has CDR1 LNHDA and CDR2 SQIVND (reference sequence). Trimming took 5 bases from V and 4 from J; bases not matched to a gene: 18. The CDR3 is made up of 18 amino acids. CDR3 in amino acids: CASSPLGRDFTEGETQYF. The CDR3 nucleotides are TGTGCCAGTAGTCCCCTCGGGAGGGACTTCACGGAGGGAGAGACCCAGTACTTC. Full variable domain (remainder filled in from reference TRBV19 and TRBJ2-5): DGGITQSPKYLFRKEGQNVTLSCEQNLNHDAMYWYRQDPGQGLRLIYYSQIVNDFQKGDIAEGYSVSREKKESFPLTVTSAQKNPTAFYLCASSPLGRDFTEGETQYFGPGTRLLVL.

The rearrangement joins TRBV30 to TRBJ1-1, with 7 bases aligning to TRBD1. The V segment lost 5 bases and the J segment 4 bases; nucleotides outside the gene matches: 7. Germline assignment: CDR1 GTSNPN and CDR2 SVGIG (reference sequence). The CDR3 runs to 13 residues. The CDR3 sequence is CAWRPDRSTEAFF. CDR3 DNA: TGTGCCTGGCGTCCGGACAGGAGCACTGAAGCTTTCTTT.

V is TRBV4-1 and J is TRBJ2-5; maybe TRBD2 (7 bases). Trimming pared 4 bases from V and 1 base from J, leaving 13 bases between. CDR3 length: 15 amino acids. The germline CDR1 and CDR2 sequences are MGHRA and YSYEKL. CDR3 sequence: CASSLLGGVQETQYF. The CDR3 DNA follows: TGCGCCAGCAGCCTCTTAGGGGGGGTCCAAGAGACCCAGTACTTC.

The chain links TRBV7-8 to TRBJ2-2; no reliable D call. Germline CDR1 SGHVS, CDR2 FQNEAQ. Deletions cut 1 base from V and 8 bases from J, with 11 bases between. The CDR3 has 14 residues. CDR3 amino acids: CASSLVSFAGELFF. The CDR3, as DNA: TGTGCCAGCAGCTTAGTGTCTTTCGCGGGGGAGCTGTTTTTT.

The chain couples TRBV5-6 to TRBJ1-1; D is unclear. This CDR3 has 12 amino acids. Germline CDR1 and CDR2: SGHDT and YYEEEE. Trimming removed 0 bases at V and 6 bases at J, with 6 bases between. The CDR3 bases are TGTGCCAGCAGCTTGGCCCCGGCTGAAGCTTTCTTT. It yields the protein CASSLAPAEAFF.

V is TRBV5-1 and J is TRBJ1-1, with D possibly matching TRBD1 (6 bases). CDR1 is SGHRS, CDR2 YFSETQ, per germline. Trimming removed 7 bases from V and 4 bases from J, with 14 bases in between. The CDR3 extends over 13 amino acids. CDR3 sequence (DNA): TGCGCCAGCGGTCAAACAGGGAGCACTGAAGCTTTCTTT. Amino acids: CASGQTGSTEAFF. The full variable domain, its missing parts supplied by reference TRBV5-1 and TRBJ1-1, is KAGVTQTPRYLIKTRGQQVTLSCSPISGHRSVSWYQQTPGQGLQFLFEYFSETQRNKGNFPGRFSGRQFSNSRSEMNVSTLELGDSALYLCASGQTGSTEAFFGQGTRLTVV.

The V gene is TRBV9, the J gene TRBJ2-7, with TRBD1 matching 10 bases. The CDR3 loop spans 15 amino acids. With 4 bases clipped from V and 6 bases from J, the junction kept 10 bases outside the gene matches. CDR1 and CDR2 from the germline V gene are SGDLS and YYNGEE. The CDR3 DNA sequence: TGTGCCAGCAGCCCTTTCCGGGACAGGGGTATCGAGCAGTACTTC. This translates into CASSPFRDRGIEQYF.

This rearrangement joins TRBV6-2 or TRBV6-3 to TRBJ2-5; TRBD2 matches at 8 bases. J lost 5 bases, V lost 7 bases, and 12 bases had no gene match. Germline V lookup: CDR1 MNHEY, CDR2 SVGEGT. The CDR3 runs to 15 residues. This CDR3 is CASTPAGGGRETQYF. DNA for the CDR3: TGTGCCAGCACCCCCGCCGGGGGGGGCCGGGAGACCCAGTACTTC.

The chain has TRBV6-5 and TRBJ2-4; D perhaps matches TRBD1 (6 bases). The CDR3 runs to 12 residues. Germline V gives CDR1 MNHEY, CDR2 SVGAGI. With 7 bases removed from V and 9 bases from J, the gap between germline ends came to 13 bases. CDR3: CASTLLGGIQYF. CDR3 bases: TGTGCCAGCACCCTCTTAGGGGGCATTCAGTACTTC.

This chain connects TRBV5-6 to TRBJ2-3, with 12 bases matching TRBD2. Germline lookup yields CDR1 SGHDT and CDR2 YYEEEE. After removal of 2 bases from V and 1 base from J, the junction contained 2 bases not matched to a gene. The length of the CDR3 is 16 residues. CDR3 region: CASSLRTSGGTDTQYF. In DNA, the CDR3 is TGTGCCAGCAGCTTACGGACTAGCGGGGGCACAGATACGCAGTATTTT.

The CDR3 is CSVDWGGSHNEQFF. The CDR3 region has the DNA TGCAGCGTTGACTGGGGGGGGAGCCACAATGAGCAGTTCTTC. The chain uses TRBV29-1 and TRBJ2-1; 7 bases fit TRBD2. V lost 3 bases and J lost 5; bases outside the gene matches: 7. CDR3 length equals 14 residues. Germline CDR1 and CDR2: SQVTM and ANQGSEA.

The V and J genes are TRBV6-5 and TRBJ2-7, with a possible D match to TRBD1 (6 bases). Germline V gives CDR1 MNHEY, CDR2 SVGAGI. V lost 2 bases, J lost 2 bases, and 16 bases lay in between. The CDR3 has 16 amino acids. CDR3 coding DNA: TGTGCCAGCAGTTACGGTATGATTGGGGGCGCCTACGAGCAGTACTTC. It yields the protein CASSYGMIGGAYEQYF.

The gene calls are TRBV7-9 and TRBJ1-4; tentatively, D is TRBD1 (6 bases). This CDR3 has 15 amino acids. Trimming took 8 bases from V and 3 from J, leaving 16 bases between them. Germline lookup yields CDR1 SEHNR and CDR2 FQNEAQ (reference sequence). CDR3 nucleotide sequence: TGTGCCAGCGGGGGGGATGGACAGCCTAATGAAAAACTGTTTTTT. This translates into CASGGDGQPNEKLFF.

The genes are TRBV20-1 and TRBJ2-7; 8 bases are shared with TRBD1. Per the germline V gene, CDR1 is DFQATT and CDR2 is SNEGSKA (reference sequence). The CDR3 runs to 13 residues. V lost 4 bases to trimming and J lost 3 bases; unmatched junction nucleotides: 5. For the CDR3, the DNA is TGCAGTGCTACTGACAGGGGTTACTACGAGCAGTACTTC. Protein product: CSATDRGYYEQYF.

V usage is TRBV10-3 and J usage is TRBJ2-1; the match to TRBD2 covers 13 bases. CDR1 ENHRY and CDR2 SYGVKD come from the germline V gene. CDR3 size: 16 residues. The V and J ends lost 2 bases and 6 bases, in that order; junction bases with no gene match: 4. CDR3 protein: CAISEPGLAGVNEQFF. CDR3 DNA sequence: TGTGCCATCAGTGAGCCTGGACTAGCGGGAGTCAATGAGCAGTTCTTC.

The chain employs TRBV30 and TRBJ1-2; TRBD1 might be the D (5 bases). The germline gives CDR1 GTSNPN, CDR2 SVGIG (reference sequence). The CDR3 covers 13 residues. Deletions cut 3 bases from V and 6 bases from J, with 14 bases between. The CDR3 sequence: CAWRGLIGNGYTF. Written as DNA, the CDR3 is TGTGCCTGGAGGGGACTGATTGGGAATGGCTACACCTTC.

The CDR3 region is CASSAWGTVSGNTIYF. DNA of the CDR3: TGTGCCAGTAGTGCCTGGGGGACAGTCTCTGGAAACACCATATATTTT. V gene TRBV19 combines with J gene TRBJ1-3; the match to TRBD1 covers 7 bases. The CDR3 contains 16 residues. Germline V gives CDR1 LNHDA, CDR2 SQIVND (reference sequence). The V segment lost 5 bases and the J segment 0 bases; nucleotides outside the gene matches: 7.

The chain carries TRBV3-1 (or the pseudogene TRBV3-2) and TRBJ1-1; D remains unclear. The germline V and J ends were trimmed by 3 bases and 8 bases, with 10 bases remaining between them. The CDR3 has 12 residues. Germline-derived CDR1 and CDR2 are LGHDT and YNNKEL (reference sequence). CDR3 in amino acids: CASSQVAEEAFF. CDR3 DNA: TGTGCCAGCAGCCAGGTGGCAGAAGAAGCTTTCTTT.

This sequence joins TRBV30 and TRBJ2-1; 12 bases fit TRBD2. CDR1 is GTSNPN and CDR2 is SVGIG in the germline V gene (reference sequence). The CDR3 has 14 residues. The V gene end was trimmed by 3 bases and the J gene end by 6 bases; junction bases not matched to a gene: 3. The CDR3 DNA sequence: TGTGCCTGGAGGGGACTAGCGGGCCGCAATGAGCAGTTCTTC. This translates into CAWRGLAGRNEQFF. The full variable domain, rest sourced from reference TRBV30 and TRBJ2-1, is SQTIHQWPATLVQPVGSPLSLECTVEGTSNPNLYWYRQAAGRGLQLLFYSVGIGQISSEVPQNLSASRPQDRQFILSSKKLLLSDSGFYLCAWRGLAGRNEQFFGPGTRLTVL.

V and J are TRBV19 and TRBJ1-5, with 7 bases aligning to TRBD1. The CDR3 extends over 17 amino acids. The J segment lost 2 bases and the V segment lost 6 bases, leaving 13 bases of the junction unmatched. The germline V gene has CDR1 LNHDA and CDR2 SQIVND (reference sequence). CDR3 DNA sequence: TGTGCCAGTAGCCTCGAAAACAGGGGTTCTCGCAATCAGCCCCAGCATTTT. As protein: CASSLENRGSRNQPQHF.

This chain connects TRBV6-6 to TRBJ1-6, with D uncertain. The CDR3 covers 14 residues. Per the germline V gene, CDR1 is MNHNY and CDR2 is SVGAGI (reference sequence). Trimming took off 0 bases at V and 11 bases at J, with 11 bases between the two ends. This CDR3 is CASSYSKEWTPLHF. CDR3 nucleotides: TGTGCCAGCAGTTACTCGAAGGAGTGGACACCCCTCCACTTT.

This chain uses TRBV2 with TRBJ2-7, with TRBD1 as a possible D gene (6 bases). V gave up 9 bases and J gave up 2 bases, with 17 bases separating them. This CDR3 contains 14 residues. Germline V gene sequence: CDR1 SNHLY, CDR2 FYNNEI. CDR3 sequence: CASEGHSNTYEQYF. In DNA, the CDR3 is TGTGCCAGTGAGGGACACTCGAACACCTACGAGCAGTACTTC.

This chain links TRBV5-4 with TRBJ2-3, with D possibly being TRBD2 (5 bases). The V and J ends lost 5 bases and 8 bases respectively, with 12 bases between them. The CDR3 totals 12 residues. The germline V gene encodes CDR1 SGHNT and CDR2 YYREEE (reference sequence). CDR3 region: CASSPSQTTQYF. As DNA, the CDR3 is TGTGCCAGCAGTCCTAGCCAGACTACGCAGTATTTT.

This chain joins TRBV2 and TRBJ2-1; 8 bases map to TRBD2. Trimming at V came to 8 bases and at J to 1 base, leaving 4 bases not matched to a gene. Germline CDR1 is SNHLY and CDR2 is FYNNEI. The CDR3 extends over 14 amino acids. The CDR3 DNA sequence: TGTGCCAGCTTAGAGCGGGAGTCCTACAATGAGCAGTTCTTC. It codes for CASLERESYNEQFF.

The rearrangement uses TRBV19 and TRBJ2-7, with D possibly being TRBD2 (5 bases). Germline V gene lookup returns CDR1 LNHDA and CDR2 SQIVND (reference sequence). CDR3 size: 10 residues. Deletions cut 9 bases from V and 2 bases from J, with 5 bases between. In nucleotides, the CDR3 is TGTGCCAGCGGGACCTACGAGCAGTACTTC. Its protein product is CASGTYEQYF. The whole variable domain, remainder taken from reference TRBV19 and TRBJ2-7, is DGGITQSPKYLFRKEGQNVTLSCEQNLNHDAMYWYRQDPGQGLRLIYYSQIVNDFQKGDIAEGYSVSREKKESFPLTVTSAQKNPTAFYLCASGTYEQYFGPGTRLTVT.

The CDR3 reads CASSLGRLAGGSHEQYF. The CDR3 region has the DNA TGTGCCAGCAGCTTAGGGAGACTAGCGGGAGGGTCGCACGAGCAGTACTTC. The chain uses TRBV11-2 and TRBJ2-7; TRBD2 agrees at 14 bases. From germline, CDR1 is SGHAT and CDR2 FQNNGV. After removal of 1 base from V and 5 bases from J, the junction contained 7 bases not matched to a gene. This CDR3 is built from 17 residues.

The genes are TRBV10-3 and TRBJ1-5, with 11 bases matching TRBD1. After removal of 10 bases from V and 2 bases from J, the junction contained 13 bases not matched to a gene. The germline CDR1 and CDR2 sequences are ENHRY and SYGVKD. The CDR3 is 17 amino acids. The CDR3 reads CATKPGTGGRGNQPQHF. The DNA of the CDR3 is TGTGCCACAAAACCCGGGACAGGGGGTCGGGGCAATCAGCCCCAGCATTTT.

The V gene is TRBV29-1, the J gene TRBJ1-2; no reliable D call. This CDR3 is 17 amino acids long. The germline V gene has CDR1 SQVTM and CDR2 ANQGSEA. V dropped 7 bases and J dropped 3 bases, with 27 bases sitting between them. This chain's CDR3 is CSATVAGNLLMDYGYTF. The CDR3 DNA is TGCAGCGCTACTGTTGCGGGGAATCTTTTAATGGACTATGGCTACACCTTC.

The chain joins TRBV6-2 or TRBV6-3 to TRBJ2-3; 11 bases match TRBD2. The germline V gene encodes CDR1 MNHEY and CDR2 SVGEGT. The CDR3 is made up of 19 amino acids. The V gene end was trimmed by 2 bases and the J gene end by 0 bases; junction bases not matched to a gene: 10. The CDR3 region has the DNA TGTGCCAGCAGTTACAGCGGCCTAGCGGGGGGATTTAGCACAGATACGCAGTATTTT. It specifies CASSYSGLAGGFSTDTQYF.